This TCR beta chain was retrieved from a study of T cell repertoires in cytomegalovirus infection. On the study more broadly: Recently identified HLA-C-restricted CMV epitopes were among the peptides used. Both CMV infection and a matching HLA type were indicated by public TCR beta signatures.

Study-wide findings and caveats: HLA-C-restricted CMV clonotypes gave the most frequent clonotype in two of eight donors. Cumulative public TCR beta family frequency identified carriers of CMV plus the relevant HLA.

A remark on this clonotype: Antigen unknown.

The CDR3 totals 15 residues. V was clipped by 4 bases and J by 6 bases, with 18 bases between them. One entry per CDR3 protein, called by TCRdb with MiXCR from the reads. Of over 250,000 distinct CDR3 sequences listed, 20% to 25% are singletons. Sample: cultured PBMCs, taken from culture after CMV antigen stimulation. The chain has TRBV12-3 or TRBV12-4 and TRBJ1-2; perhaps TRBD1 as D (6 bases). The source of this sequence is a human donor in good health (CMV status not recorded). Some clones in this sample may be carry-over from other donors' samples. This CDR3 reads CASSSSLDRLNGYTF. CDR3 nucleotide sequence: TGTGCCAGCAGTTCATCCCTCGACAGGCTTAATGGCTACACCTTC.